One sample yielded the 10 T cell receptor beta chains listed below, sequenced in a study of T-cell reconstitution after alpha-beta-depleted transplantation in children. Unique molecular identifiers tagged the TCRbeta library. TCRdb called the PCR reads again in MiXCR, with one record for every CDR3 protein. The profile shows some 550,000 distinct CDR3 sequences, 20% to 25% of them singletons. Sequenced material: PBMCs, mostly from graft donor cells, taken 360 days after TCRalphabeta/CD19-depleted stem cell transplant. These receptors were collected from a boy younger than two who had a stem cell transplant for acute myeloid leukemia, so the T cells may come from the graft donor.

This clonotype was seen a few times. V usage is TRBV12-3 or TRBV12-4 and J usage is TRBJ1-5; unclear D gene. The CDR3 has 20 residues. V lost 1 base and J lost 0, with 22 bases in between. CDR3 nucleotide sequence: TGTGCCAGCAGTTTAGAATTCGTGCCAGCCCTAACCTATAGCAATCAGCCCCAGCATTTT. It specifies CASSLEFVPALTYSNQPQHF.

This clonotype showed up many times. The V gene is TRBV6-5, the J gene TRBJ1-4, with 12 bases lining up with TRBD1. With V trimmed by 2 bases and J by 5 bases, 9 bases remained unmatched. Germline V lookup: CDR1 MNHEY, CDR2 SVGAGI. CDR3 length: 18 amino acids. This CDR3 reads CASSYGRRDRGPNEKLFF. DNA of the CDR3: TGTGCCAGCAGTTACGGTCGACGGGACAGGGGGCCGAATGAAAAACTGTTTTTT.

This clonotype was detected a few times. The chain is built from TRBV7-2 and TRBJ2-7; 10 bases are shared with TRBD2. The CDR3 is 15 amino acids. The trim removed 2 bases at V and 4 bases at J, leaving 5 bases unmatched. From germline, CDR1 is SGHTA and CDR2 FQGNSA. The CDR3 region is CASSLMSGGAYEQYF. The CDR3 nucleotides are TGTGCCAGCAGCTTAATGAGCGGGGGGGCGTACGAGCAGTACTTC.

This chain connects TRBV4-1 to TRBJ1-3; 7 positions agree with TRBD1. Trimming removed 1 base from V and 4 bases from J; junction bases left unmatched: 10. The CDR3 covers 17 residues. Germline V lookup: CDR1 MGHRA, CDR2 YSYEKL. CDR3 residues: CASSQGRLTGFGNTIYF. CDR3 coding DNA: TGCGCCAGCAGCCAAGGACGCTTGACAGGGTTCGGAAACACCATATATTTT.

This clonotype was observed a few times. The V gene is TRBV20-1, the J gene TRBJ1-5; no definite D call. With 1 base removed from V and 1 base from J, the gap between germline ends came to 11 bases. The CDR3 consists of 15 residues. Germline V gene sequence: CDR1 DFQATT, CDR2 SNEGSKA (reference sequence). Here the CDR3 reads CSARGNLGSNQPQHF. CDR3 nucleotides: TGCAGTGCTAGAGGCAATTTGGGAAGCAATCAGCCCCAGCATTTT.

This clonotype was counted ten times or more. This sequence joins TRBV29-1 and TRBJ2-1; weak D call: TRBD1 (6 bases). Between the trimmed V and J ends, which lost 7 bases and 4 bases, there was a span of 11 bases. From germline, CDR1 is SQVTM and CDR2 ANQGSEA. The CDR3 contains 12 residues. For the CDR3, the DNA is TGCAGCGCCAAGACAGGTTACAATGAGCAGTTCTTC. Its translation is CSAKTGYNEQFF.

This clonotype appeared a few times. The chain uses TRBV12-3 or TRBV12-4 and TRBJ2-5, with unresolved D. V was clipped by 7 bases and J by 4 bases, with 10 bases between them. There are 12 residues in the CDR3. CDR3 coding DNA: TGTGCCAGCAAGGATGTGTTAGAGACCCAGTACTTC. It codes for CASKDVLETQYF.

This clonotype was picked up many times. The chain has TRBV6-5 and TRBJ1-5; 8 nucleotides match TRBD1. V lost 6 bases and J lost 2; bases outside the gene matches: 6. This CDR3 spans 15 amino acids. Germline assignment: CDR1 MNHEY and CDR2 SVGAGI. The CDR3 DNA reads as TGTGCCAGCAGGGGCCAGGGGGCGGGCAATCAGCCCCAGCATTTT. It codes for CASRGQGAGNQPQHF.

This clonotype was seen ten or more times. The rearrangement links TRBV24-1 to TRBJ2-1; TRBD1 agrees at 12 bases. The CDR3 length is 16 residues. The germline gives CDR1 KGHDR, CDR2 SFDVKD. Trimming took 3 bases from V and 7 from J; bases not matched to a gene: 6. The DNA for the CDR3 is TGTGCCACCAGTGATGTGGGACAGGGGGCGAGAAATGAGCAGTTCTTC. Its protein is CATSDVGQGARNEQFF.

This clonotype was observed a few times. The chain is built from TRBV30 and TRBJ1-1; the D is unclear. Per germline, CDR1 GTSNPN and CDR2 SVGIG (reference sequence). V was trimmed by 4 bases and J by 3 bases, leaving 15 bases between them. There are 14 residues in the CDR3. The CDR3 DNA is TGTGCCTGGATGAGGGCAGCGAGGGACACTGAAGCTTTCTTT. Translation: CAWMRAARDTEAFF.